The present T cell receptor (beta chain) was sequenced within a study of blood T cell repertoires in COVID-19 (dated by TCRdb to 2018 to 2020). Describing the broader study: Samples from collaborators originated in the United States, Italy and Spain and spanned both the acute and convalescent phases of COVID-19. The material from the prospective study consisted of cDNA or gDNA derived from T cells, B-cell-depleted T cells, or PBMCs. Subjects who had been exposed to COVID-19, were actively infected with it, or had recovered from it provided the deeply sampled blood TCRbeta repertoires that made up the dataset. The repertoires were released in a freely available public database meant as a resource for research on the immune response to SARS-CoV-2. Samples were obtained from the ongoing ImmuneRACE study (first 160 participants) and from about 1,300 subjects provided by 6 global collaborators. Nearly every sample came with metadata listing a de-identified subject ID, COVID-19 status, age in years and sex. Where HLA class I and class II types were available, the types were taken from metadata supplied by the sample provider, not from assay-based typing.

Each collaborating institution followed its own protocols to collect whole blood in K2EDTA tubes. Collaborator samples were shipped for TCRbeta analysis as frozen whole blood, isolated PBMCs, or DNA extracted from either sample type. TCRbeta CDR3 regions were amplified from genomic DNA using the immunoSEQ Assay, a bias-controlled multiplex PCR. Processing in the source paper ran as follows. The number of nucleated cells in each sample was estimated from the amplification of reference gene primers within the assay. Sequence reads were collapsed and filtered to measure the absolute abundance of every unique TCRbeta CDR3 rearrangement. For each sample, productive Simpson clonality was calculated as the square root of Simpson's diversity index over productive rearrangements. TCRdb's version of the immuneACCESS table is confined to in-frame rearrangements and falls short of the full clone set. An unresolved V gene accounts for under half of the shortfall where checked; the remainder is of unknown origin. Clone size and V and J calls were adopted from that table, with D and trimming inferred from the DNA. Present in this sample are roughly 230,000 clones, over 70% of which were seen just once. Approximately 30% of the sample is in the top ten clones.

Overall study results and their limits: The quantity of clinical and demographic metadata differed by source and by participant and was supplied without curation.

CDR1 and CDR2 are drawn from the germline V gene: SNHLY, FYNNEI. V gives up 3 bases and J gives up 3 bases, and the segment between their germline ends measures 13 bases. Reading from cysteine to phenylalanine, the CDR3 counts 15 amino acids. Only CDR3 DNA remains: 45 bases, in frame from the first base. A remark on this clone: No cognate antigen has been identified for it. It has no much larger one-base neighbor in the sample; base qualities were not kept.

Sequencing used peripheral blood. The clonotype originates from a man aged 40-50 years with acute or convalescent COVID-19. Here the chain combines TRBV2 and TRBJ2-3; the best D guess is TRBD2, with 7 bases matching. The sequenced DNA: TGTGCCAGCAGTGACGGGGGAGGGGGAACAGATACGCAGTATTTT. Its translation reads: CASSDGGGGTDTQYF.